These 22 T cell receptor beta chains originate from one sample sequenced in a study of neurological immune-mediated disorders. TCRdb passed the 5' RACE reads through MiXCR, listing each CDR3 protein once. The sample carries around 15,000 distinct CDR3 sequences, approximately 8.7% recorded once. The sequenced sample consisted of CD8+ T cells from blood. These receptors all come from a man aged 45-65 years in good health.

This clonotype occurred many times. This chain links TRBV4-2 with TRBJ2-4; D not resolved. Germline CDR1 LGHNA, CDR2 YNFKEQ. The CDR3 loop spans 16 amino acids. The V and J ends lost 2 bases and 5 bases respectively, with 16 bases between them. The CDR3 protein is CASSQLDVDGQNIQYF. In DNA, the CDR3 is TGTGCCAGCAGCCAATTAGATGTGGACGGGCAAAACATTCAGTACTTC.

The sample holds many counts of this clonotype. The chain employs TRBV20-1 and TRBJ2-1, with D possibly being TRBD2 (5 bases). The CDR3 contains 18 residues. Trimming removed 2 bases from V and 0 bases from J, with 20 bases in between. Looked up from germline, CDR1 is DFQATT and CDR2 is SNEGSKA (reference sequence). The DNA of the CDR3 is TGCAGTGCTAGAAGCGGTAATGTCGGGTTCAGCTCCTACAATGAGCAGTTCTTC. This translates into CSARSGNVGFSSYNEQFF.

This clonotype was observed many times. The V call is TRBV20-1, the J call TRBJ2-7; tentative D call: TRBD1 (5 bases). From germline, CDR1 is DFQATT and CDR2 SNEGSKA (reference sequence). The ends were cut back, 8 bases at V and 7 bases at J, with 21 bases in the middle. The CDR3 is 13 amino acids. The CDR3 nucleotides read TGCAGTTGTAGGGGATGGGTTTCGCGTGAGCAGTACTTC. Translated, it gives CSCRGWVSREQYF.

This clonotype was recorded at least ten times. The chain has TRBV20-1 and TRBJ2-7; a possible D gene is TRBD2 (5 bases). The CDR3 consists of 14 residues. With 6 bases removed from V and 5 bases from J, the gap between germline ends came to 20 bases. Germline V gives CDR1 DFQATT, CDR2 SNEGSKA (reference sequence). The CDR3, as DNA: TGCAGTGCCAAGAAGAGGGCAGGAGAACACGAGCAGTACTTC. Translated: CSAKKRAGEHEQYF.

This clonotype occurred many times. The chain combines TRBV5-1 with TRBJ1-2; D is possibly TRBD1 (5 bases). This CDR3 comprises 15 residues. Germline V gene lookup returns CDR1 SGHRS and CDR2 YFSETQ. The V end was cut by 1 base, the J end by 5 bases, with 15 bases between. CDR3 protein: CASSLSEGLGYGYTF. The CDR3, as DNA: TGCGCCAGCAGCTTGAGTGAGGGGCTTGGGTATGGCTACACCTTC.

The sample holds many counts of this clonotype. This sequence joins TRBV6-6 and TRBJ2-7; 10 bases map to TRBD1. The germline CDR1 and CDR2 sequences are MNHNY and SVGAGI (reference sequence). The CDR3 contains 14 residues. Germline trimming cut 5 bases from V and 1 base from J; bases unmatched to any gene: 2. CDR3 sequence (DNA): TGTGCCAGCAGTGGACAGGGGGTTTCCTACGAGCAGTACTTC. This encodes CASSGQGVSYEQYF.

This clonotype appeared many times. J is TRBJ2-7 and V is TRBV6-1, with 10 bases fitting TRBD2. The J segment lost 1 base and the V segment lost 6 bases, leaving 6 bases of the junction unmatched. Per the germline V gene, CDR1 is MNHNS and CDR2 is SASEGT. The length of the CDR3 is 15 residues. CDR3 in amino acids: CASSPRTSGSYEQYF. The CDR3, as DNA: TGTGCCAGCAGCCCCAGGACTAGCGGTTCCTACGAGCAGTACTTC.

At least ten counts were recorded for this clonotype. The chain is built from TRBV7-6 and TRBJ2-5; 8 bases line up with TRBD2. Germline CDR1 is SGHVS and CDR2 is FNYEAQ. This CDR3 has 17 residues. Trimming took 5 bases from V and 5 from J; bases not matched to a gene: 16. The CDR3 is CASSTTILIGGGETQYF. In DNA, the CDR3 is TGTGCCAGCAGCACCACGATTTTAATCGGGGGGGGTGAGACCCAGTACTTC.

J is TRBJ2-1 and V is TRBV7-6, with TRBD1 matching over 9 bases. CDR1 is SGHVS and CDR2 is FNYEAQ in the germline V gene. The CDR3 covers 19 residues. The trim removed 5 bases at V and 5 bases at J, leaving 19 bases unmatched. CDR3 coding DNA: TGTGCCAGCAGCGGGGGACAGGGCAATGTCGCCCCAAACGACAATGAGCAGTTCTTC. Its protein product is CASSGGQGNVAPNDNEQFF.

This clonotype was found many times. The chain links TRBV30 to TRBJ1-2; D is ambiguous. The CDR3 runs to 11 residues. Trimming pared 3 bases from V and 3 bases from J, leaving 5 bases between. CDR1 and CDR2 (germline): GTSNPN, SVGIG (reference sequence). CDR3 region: CAWRADYGYTF. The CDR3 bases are TGTGCCTGGAGAGCGGACTATGGCTACACCTTC.

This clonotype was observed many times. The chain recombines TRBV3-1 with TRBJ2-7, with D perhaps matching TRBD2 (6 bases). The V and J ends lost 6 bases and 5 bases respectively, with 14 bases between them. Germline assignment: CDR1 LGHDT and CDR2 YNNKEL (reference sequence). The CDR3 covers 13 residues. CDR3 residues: CASSSGPGDEQYF. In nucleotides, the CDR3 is TGTGCCAGCAGTTCCGGCCCGGGGGACGAGCAGTACTTC.

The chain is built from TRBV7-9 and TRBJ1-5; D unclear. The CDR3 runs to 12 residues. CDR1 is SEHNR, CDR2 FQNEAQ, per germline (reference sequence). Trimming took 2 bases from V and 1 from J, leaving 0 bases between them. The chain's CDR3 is CASSLSNQPQHF. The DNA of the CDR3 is TGTGCCAGCAGCTTAAGCAATCAGCCCCAGCATTTT.

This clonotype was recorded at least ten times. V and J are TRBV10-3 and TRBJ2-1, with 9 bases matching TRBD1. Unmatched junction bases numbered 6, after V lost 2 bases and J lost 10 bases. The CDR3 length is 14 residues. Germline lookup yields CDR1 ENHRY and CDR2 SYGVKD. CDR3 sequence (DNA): TGTGCCATCAGTGAGCCGGGACAGGGCCACGAGCAGTTCTTC. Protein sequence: CAISEPGQGHEQFF.

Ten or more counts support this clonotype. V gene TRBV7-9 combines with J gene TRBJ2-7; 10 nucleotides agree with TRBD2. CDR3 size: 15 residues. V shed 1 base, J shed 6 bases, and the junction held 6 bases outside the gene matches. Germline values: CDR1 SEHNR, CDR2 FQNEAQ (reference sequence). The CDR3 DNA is TGTGCCAGCAGCTTAGAGGTAGCGGGAGGAGCCGAGCAGTACTTC. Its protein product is CASSLEVAGGAEQYF.

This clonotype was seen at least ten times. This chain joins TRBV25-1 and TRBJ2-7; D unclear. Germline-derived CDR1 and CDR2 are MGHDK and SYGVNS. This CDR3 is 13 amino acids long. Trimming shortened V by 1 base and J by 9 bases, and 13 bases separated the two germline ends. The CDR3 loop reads CASSEWNHSGQYF. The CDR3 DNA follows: TGTGCCAGCAGTGAATGGAATCACTCAGGGCAGTACTTC.

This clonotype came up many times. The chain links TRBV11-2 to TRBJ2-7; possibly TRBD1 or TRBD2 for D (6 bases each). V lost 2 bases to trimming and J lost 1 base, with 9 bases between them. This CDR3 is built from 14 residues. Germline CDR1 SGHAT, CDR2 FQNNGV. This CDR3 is CASSLQGTSYEQYF. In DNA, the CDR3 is TGTGCCAGCAGCTTACAGGGGACTTCCTACGAGCAGTACTTC.

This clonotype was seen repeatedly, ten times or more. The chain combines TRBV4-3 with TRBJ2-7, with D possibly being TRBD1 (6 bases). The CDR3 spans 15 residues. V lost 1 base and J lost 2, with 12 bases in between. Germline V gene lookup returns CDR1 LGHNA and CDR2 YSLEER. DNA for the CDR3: TGCGCCAGCAGCCAAGCAACAGGGAGTACCTACGAGCAGTACTTC. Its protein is CASSQATGSTYEQYF.

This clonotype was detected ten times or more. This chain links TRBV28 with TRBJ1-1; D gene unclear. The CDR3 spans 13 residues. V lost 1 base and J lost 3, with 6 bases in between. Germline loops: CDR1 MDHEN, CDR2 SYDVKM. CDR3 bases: TGTGCCAGCAGTTTATTTTGGGACACTGAAGCTTTCTTT. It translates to CASSLFWDTEAFF.

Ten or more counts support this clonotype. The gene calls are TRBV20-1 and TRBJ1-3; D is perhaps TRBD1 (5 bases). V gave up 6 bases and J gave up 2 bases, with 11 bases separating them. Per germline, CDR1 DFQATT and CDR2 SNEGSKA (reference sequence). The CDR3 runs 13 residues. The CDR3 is CSAQGGPGNTIYF. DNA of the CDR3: TGCAGTGCCCAGGGAGGTCCTGGAAACACCATATATTTT.

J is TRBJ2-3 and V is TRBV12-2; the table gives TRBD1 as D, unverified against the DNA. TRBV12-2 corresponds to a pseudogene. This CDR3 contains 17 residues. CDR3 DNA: TGTGCAAGTCGCGTACAGCTGGACAGCAAAAGCACAGATACGCAGTATTTT. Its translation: CASRVQLDSKSTDTQYF.

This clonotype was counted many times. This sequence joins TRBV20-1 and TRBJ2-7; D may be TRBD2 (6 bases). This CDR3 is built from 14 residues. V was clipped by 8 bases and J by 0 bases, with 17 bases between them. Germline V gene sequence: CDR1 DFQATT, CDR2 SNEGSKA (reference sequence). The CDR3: CSPTSTSNSYEQYF. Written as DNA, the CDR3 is TGCAGTCCCACTAGCACCTCTAACTCCTACGAGCAGTACTTC.

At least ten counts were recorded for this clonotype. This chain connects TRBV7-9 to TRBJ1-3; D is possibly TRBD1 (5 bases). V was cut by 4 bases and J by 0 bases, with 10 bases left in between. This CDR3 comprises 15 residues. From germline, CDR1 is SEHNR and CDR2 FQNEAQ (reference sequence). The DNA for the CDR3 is TGTGCCAGCAGCTCTGACGGGACCTCTGGAAACACCATATATTTT. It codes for CASSSDGTSGNTIYF.